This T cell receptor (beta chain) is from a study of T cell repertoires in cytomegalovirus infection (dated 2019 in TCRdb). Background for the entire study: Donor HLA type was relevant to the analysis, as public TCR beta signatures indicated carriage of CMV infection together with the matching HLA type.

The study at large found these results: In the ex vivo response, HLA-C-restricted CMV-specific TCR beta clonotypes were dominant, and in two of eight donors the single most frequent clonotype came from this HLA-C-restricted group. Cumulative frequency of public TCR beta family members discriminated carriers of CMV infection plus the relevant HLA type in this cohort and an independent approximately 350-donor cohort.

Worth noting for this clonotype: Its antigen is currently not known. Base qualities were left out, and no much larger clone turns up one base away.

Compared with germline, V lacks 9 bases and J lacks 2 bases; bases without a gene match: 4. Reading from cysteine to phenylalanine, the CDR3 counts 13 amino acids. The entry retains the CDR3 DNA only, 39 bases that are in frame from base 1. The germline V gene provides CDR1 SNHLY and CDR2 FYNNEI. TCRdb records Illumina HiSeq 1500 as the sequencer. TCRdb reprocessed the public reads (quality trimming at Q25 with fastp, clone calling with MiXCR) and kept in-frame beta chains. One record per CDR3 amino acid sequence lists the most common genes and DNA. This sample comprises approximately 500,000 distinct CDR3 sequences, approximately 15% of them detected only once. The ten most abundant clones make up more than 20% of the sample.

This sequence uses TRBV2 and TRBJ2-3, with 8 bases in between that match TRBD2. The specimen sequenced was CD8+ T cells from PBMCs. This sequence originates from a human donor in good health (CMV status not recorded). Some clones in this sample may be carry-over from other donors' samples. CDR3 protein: CASLAGLTDTQYF. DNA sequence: TGTGCCAGTTTAGCGGGGCTCACAGATACGCAGTATTTT.